Below are 9 T cell receptor beta chains sequenced from a single sample in a study of blood T cell repertoires in COVID-19. Assay: immunoSEQ multiplex PCR; the TCRdb copy retains only in-frame clones and omits some. The top ten hold about 4% of the sample, which has approximately 100,000 clones, about 90% seen once. Sequenced material: peripheral blood. The receptors come from a human donor with COVID-19, enrolled during active disease. The donor label of this sample is uncertain.

This clone came up once. The chain is built from TRBV10-3 and TRBJ2-1; 8 bases map to TRBD2. The ends lost 4 bases at V and 7 bases at J; junction bases unmatched: 6. CDR1 is ENHRY, CDR2 SYGVKD, per germline. CDR3 size: 14 residues. The CDR3 nucleotides read TGTGCCATCAGTGTAACTAGCGGAACGAATGAGCAGTTCTTC. Protein product: CAISVTSGTNEQFF.

The rearrangement uses TRBV6-5 and TRBJ1-6, with 7 bases that match TRBD1. V was clipped by 2 bases and J by 7 bases; unmatched bases: 5. This CDR3 spans 15 amino acids. The germline V gene has CDR1 MNHEY and CDR2 SVGAGI. CDR3 region: CASSYTSGGNSPLHF. In DNA, the CDR3 is TGTGCCAGCAGTTACACCTCAGGGGGGAATTCACCCCTCCACTTT.

This clone was recorded once. V is TRBV28 and J is TRBJ1-5; maybe TRBD1 (6 bases). The CDR3 extends over 15 amino acids. Trimming left V 5 bases short and J 6 bases short, with 17 bases between. Germline-derived CDR1 and CDR2 are MDHEN and SYDVKM. The CDR3 region is CASSIRSGELQPQHF. Here the CDR3 DNA reads TGTGCCAGCAGTATCAGGTCAGGGGAGCTTCAGCCCCAGCATTTT.

The V gene is TRBV6-5, the J gene TRBJ2-5, with D possibly being TRBD2 (6 bases). V lost 0 bases and J 3 bases, leaving 14 bases between the germline ends. This CDR3 contains 16 residues. Germline CDR1 reads MNHEY; CDR2 reads SVGAGI. This CDR3 is CASSYSSVGGEETQYF. CDR3 bases: TGTGCCAGCAGTTACTCGTCCGTGGGGGGAGAAGAGACCCAGTACTTC.

CDR3 DNA sequence: TGCAGTGCTAGTGTACTAGCGGGAGACCCCTCTCACAATGAGCAGTTCTTC. This codes for CSASVLAGDPSHNEQFF. V is TRBV20-1 and J is TRBJ2-1; 11 positions agree with TRBD2. This CDR3 contains 17 residues. Trimming removed 3 bases from V and 5 bases from J; junction bases left unmatched: 12. The germline gives CDR1 DFQATT, CDR2 SNEGSKA (reference sequence).

The chain employs TRBV27 and TRBJ1-3, with TRBD1 as a possible D gene (5 bases). Germline CDR1 is MNHEY and CDR2 is SMNVEV (reference sequence). V was pared by 5 bases and J by 4 bases, with 12 bases between. The CDR3 loop spans 14 amino acids. The CDR3 region has the DNA TGTGCCAGCAGTCTCCAGGGCATAGGAAACACCATATATTTT. It codes for CASSLQGIGNTIYF.

The chain employs TRBV10-2 and TRBJ2-7; 13 nucleotides line up with TRBD2. V shed 4 bases and J 5 bases; nucleotides not matched to a gene: 8. The CDR3 sequence is 16 residues long. The germline CDR1 and CDR2 sequences are WSHSY and SAAADI. The CDR3 nucleotides are TGCGCCAGCAGTGGGGGACTAGCGGGGACTCCTAACGAGCAGTACTTC. This sequence encodes CASSGGLAGTPNEQYF.

The chain recombines TRBV2 with TRBJ1-5; no clear D gene. Germline-derived CDR1 and CDR2 are SNHLY and FYNNEI. V was shortened by 3 bases and J by 6 bases, with 15 bases between the two germline ends. The CDR3 length is 15 residues. This CDR3 is CASSDEGLPSQPQHF. CDR3 in DNA: TGTGCCAGCAGTGACGAGGGTCTCCCTAGTCAGCCCCAGCATTTT.

The J gene is TRBJ2-1, the V gene TRBV4-1; D remains ambiguous. The germline gives CDR1 MGHRA, CDR2 YSYEKL. V was trimmed by 4 bases and J by 0 bases, leaving 13 bases between them. This CDR3 comprises 16 residues. CDR3 amino acids: CASSPHPRSSYNEQFF. The DNA of the CDR3 is TGCGCCAGCAGCCCCCACCCACGTAGCTCCTACAATGAGCAGTTCTTC.